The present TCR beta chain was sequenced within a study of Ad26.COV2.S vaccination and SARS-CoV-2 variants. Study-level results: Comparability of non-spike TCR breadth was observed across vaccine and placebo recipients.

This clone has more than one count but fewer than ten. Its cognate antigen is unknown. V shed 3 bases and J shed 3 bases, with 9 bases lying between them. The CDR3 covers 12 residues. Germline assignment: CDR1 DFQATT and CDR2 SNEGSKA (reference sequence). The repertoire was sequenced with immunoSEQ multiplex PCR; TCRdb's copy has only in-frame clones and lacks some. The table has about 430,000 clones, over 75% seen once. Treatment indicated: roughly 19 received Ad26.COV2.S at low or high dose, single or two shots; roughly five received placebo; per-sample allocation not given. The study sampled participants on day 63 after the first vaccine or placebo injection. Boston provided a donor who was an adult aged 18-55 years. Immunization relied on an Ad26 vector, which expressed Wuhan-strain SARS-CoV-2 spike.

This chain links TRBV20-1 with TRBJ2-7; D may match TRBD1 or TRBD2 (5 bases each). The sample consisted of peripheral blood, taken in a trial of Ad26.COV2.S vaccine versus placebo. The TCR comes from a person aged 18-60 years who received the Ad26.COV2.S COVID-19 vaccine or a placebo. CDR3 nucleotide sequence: TGCAGTGCTAGTCGGGGCAACTACGAGCAGTACTTC. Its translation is CSASRGNYEQYF.